The 14 T cell receptor beta chains below all came from one sample that was sequenced in a study of T and B cells in COVID-19 patients. From blood, about 240-550 ng of genomic DNA served as TRB template. TRB rearrangements were amplified by multiplex PCR with BIOMED2 TRB-A/B primers. TCRdb reprocessed the multiplex PCR reads via MiXCR and lists one record per CDR3 protein. The sample yields about 16,000 distinct CDR3 sequences, 27% seen once. Sequenced material: blood. All receptors derive from a human donor who had recovered from COVID-19.

The chain employs TRBV5-1 and TRBJ1-2; 9 positions agree with TRBD1. The V gene's germline CDR1 is SGHRS and CDR2 YFSETQ. The length of the CDR3 is 16 residues. V dropped 0 bases and J dropped 5; count of bases not matched to a gene: 8. DNA of the CDR3: TGCGCCAGCAGCTTGGCCGGGACAGGGTCAATGTATGGCTACACCTTC. Translation: CASSLAGTGSMYGYTF.

This clonotype was detected a few times. CDR3 DNA sequence: TGTGCCAGCAGTCCCGGACCCGGGGGATCTTGGCAGCCCCAGCATTTT. This codes for CASSPGPGGSWQPQHF. The chain employs TRBV12-3 or TRBV12-4 and TRBJ1-5; D possibly corresponds to TRBD1 (5 bases). The CDR3 loop spans 16 amino acids. Trimming left V 5 bases short and J 7 bases short, with 21 bases between.

This clonotype was seen ten or more times. The J gene is TRBJ2-5, the V gene TRBV19; 12 nucleotides align to TRBD2. This CDR3 has 16 residues. V lost 4 bases to trimming and J lost 2 bases; unmatched junction nucleotides: 5. Germline CDR1 is LNHDA and CDR2 is SQIVND (reference sequence). CDR3 bases: TGTGCCAGTAGTAAACTAGCGGGAGGAGGGCAAGAGACCCAGTACTTC. Its protein is CASSKLAGGGQETQYF. Full variable domain (rest looked up from reference TRBV19 and TRBJ2-5): DGGITQSPKYLFRKEGQNVTLSCEQNLNHDAMYWYRQDPGQGLRLIYYSQIVNDFQKGDIAEGYSVSREKKESFPLTVTSAQKNPTAFYLCASSKLAGGGQETQYFGPGTRLLVL.

The chain recombines TRBV4-3 with TRBJ2-2; TRBD1 might be the D (6 bases). CDR3 length: 16 residues. The V end was cut by 0 bases, the J end by 6 bases, with 14 bases between. The germline V gene encodes CDR1 LGHNA and CDR2 YSLEER. CDR3 loop: CASSQDPGAGAGELFF. CDR3 nucleotides: TGCGCCAGCAGCCAAGATCCAGGGGCCGGGGCCGGGGAGCTGTTTTTT.

A few counts support this clonotype. V and J are TRBV6-5 and TRBJ1-1; TRBD1 might be the D (5 bases). V lost 6 bases and J lost 4, with 15 bases in between. The germline CDR1 and CDR2 sequences are MNHEY and SVGAGI. CDR3 length: 14 residues. In DNA form, the CDR3 reads TGTGCCAGCAGAAGAGGCAGGGTGGGCACTGAAGCTTTCTTT. This codes for CASRRGRVGTEAFF.

By sample share, this clonotype is medium-sized. The rearrangement links TRBV12-3 or TRBV12-4 to TRBJ1-4; D is uncertain. The CDR3 has 14 amino acids. V was cut by 6 bases and J by 6 bases, with 14 bases left in between. The DNA for the CDR3 is TGTGCCAGCAGCCAATGGGGTTTCGATGAAAAACTGTTTTTT. Translation gives CASSQWGFDEKLFF.

This clonotype is labeled as medium-sized. V gene TRBV19 combines with J gene TRBJ2-7, with 9 bases fitting TRBD1. The V gene's germline CDR1 is LNHDA and CDR2 SQIVND (reference sequence). The V gene end was trimmed by 9 bases and the J gene end by 4 bases; junction bases not matched to a gene: 10. CDR3 length: 14 residues. The CDR3 here is CASSGTGRKYEQYF. DNA for the CDR3: TGTGCCAGCTCCGGGACAGGGAGAAAGTACGAGCAGTACTTC.

This chain connects TRBV6-6 to TRBJ1-1, with D possibly TRBD1 on 6 matching bases. V was shortened by 4 bases and J by 5 bases, with 11 bases between the two germline ends. The CDR3 length is 13 residues. Germline V gene data show CDR1 as MNHNY and CDR2 as SVGAGI (reference sequence). The CDR3 reads CASSFYRETEAFF. CDR3 in DNA: TGTGCCAGCAGTTTCTACAGGGAGACTGAAGCTTTCTTT.

By sample share, this clonotype is medium-sized (0.01 to 0.1%). V usage is TRBV29-1 and J usage is TRBJ2-5; no definite D call. The CDR3 contains 12 residues. The germline gives CDR1 SQVTM, CDR2 ANQGSEA. Trimming removed 4 bases at V and 2 bases at J, with 8 bases between. Written as DNA, the CDR3 is TGCAGCGTTGGGGTCAAACAAGAGACCCAGTACTTC. Translating it yields CSVGVKQETQYF. Together with reference TRBV29-1 and TRBJ2-5, the CDR3 gives the full variable domain: SAVISQKPSRDICQRGTSLTIQCQVDSQVTMMFWYRQQPGQSLTLIATANQGSEATYESGFVIDKFPISRPNLTFSTLTVSNMSPEDSSIYLCSVGVKQETQYFGPGTRLLVL.

This clonotype was detected ten times or more. This chain joins TRBV6-5 and TRBJ2-7, with TRBD1 matching over 7 bases. V was pared by 5 bases and J by 5 bases, with 9 bases of the junction left unmatched. Germline V gives CDR1 MNHEY, CDR2 SVGAGI. This CDR3 spans 14 amino acids. In nucleotides, the CDR3 is TGTGCCAGCAGTCGACAGGGACCCCAACACGAGCAGTACTTC. Translating it yields CASSRQGPQHEQYF.

V and J are TRBV6-1 and TRBJ2-3; no firm D call. The ends were cut back, 5 bases at V and 6 bases at J, with 15 bases in the middle. The germline gives CDR1 MNHNS, CDR2 SASEGT. The CDR3 sequence is 14 residues long. CDR3 sequence (DNA): TGTGCCAGCAGTCCAGGACCCATGTCGGATACGCAGTATTTT. Protein sequence: CASSPGPMSDTQYF.

This clonotype occurred many times. This chain links TRBV6-1 with TRBJ2-2, with D uncertain. Germline CDR1 reads MNHNS; CDR2 reads SASEGT. This CDR3 region has 15 residues. Trimming removed 3 bases from V and 5 bases from J, with 13 bases in between. The CDR3 nucleotides read TGTGCCAGCAGTGAGATGCTTACGGCGACCGGGGAGCTGTTTTTT. It codes for CASSEMLTATGELFF.

This clonotype has a count of ten or more. This chain links TRBV19 with TRBJ1-2; D not certain. V was pared by 3 bases and J by 6 bases, with 8 bases between. Germline V gene lookup returns CDR1 LNHDA and CDR2 SQIVND (reference sequence). The CDR3 sequence is 12 residues long. The CDR3 spells CASSITSNGYTF. In DNA form, the CDR3 reads TGTGCCAGTAGTATTACCTCAAATGGCTACACCTTC.

The table lists this clonotype with a few counts. This chain joins TRBV28 and TRBJ2-2, with D maybe TRBD1 (5 bases). The CDR3 runs 16 residues. Germline V gene sequence: CDR1 MDHEN, CDR2 SYDVKM. V shed 1 base and J shed 1 base, with 10 bases lying between them. The CDR3 region has the DNA TGTGCCAGCAGTTTATCCCGACAGAGGAACACCGGGGAGCTGTTTTTT. It specifies CASSLSRQRNTGELFF.